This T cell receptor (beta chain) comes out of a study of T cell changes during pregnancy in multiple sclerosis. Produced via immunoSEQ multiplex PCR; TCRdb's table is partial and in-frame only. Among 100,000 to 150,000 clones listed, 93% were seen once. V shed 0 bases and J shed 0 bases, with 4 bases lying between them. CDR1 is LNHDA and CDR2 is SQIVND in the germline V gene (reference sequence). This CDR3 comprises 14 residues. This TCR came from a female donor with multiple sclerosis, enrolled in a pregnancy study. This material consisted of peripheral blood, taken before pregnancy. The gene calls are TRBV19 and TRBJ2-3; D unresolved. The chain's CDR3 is CASSIDSSTDTQYF. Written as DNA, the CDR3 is TGTGCCAGTAGTATAGATTCTAGCACAGATACGCAGTATTTT.